The rows below give T cell receptor beta chains drawn from one sample of a study of CD8+CD57+ T cells in acquired aplastic anemia. MiXCR was run by TCRdb on the reads, yielding one entry per CDR3 protein. The sample contains some 150,000 distinct CDR3 sequences, roughly 43% of which appear only once. Sequencing used sorted CD4+, CD8+, or CD8+CD57+ T cells (not recorded which) from PBMCs. The receptors were gathered from a human donor with aplastic anemia. Each CDR3 is given with its conserved first and last residue. D genes are given only for firm matches. For some rows the clone size is stated as once, few or many, or as a class when expanded; others skip it.

CDR3aa | CDR3nt | d_gene | j_gene | v_gene | abundance
CASSSAGGTQYF | TGTGCCAGCAGCTCCGCGGGAGGTACGCAGTATTTT | TRBD2 | TRBJ2-3 | TRBV7-9 | few
CSARGQGLLEQYF | TGCAGTGCTAGGGGACAGGGGTTGCTGGAGCAGTACTTC | TRBD1 | TRBJ2-7 | TRBV20-1 | -
CASSSSRGNEQFF | TGTGCCAGCAGCTCCTCCAGGGGCAATGAGCAGTTCTTC | - | TRBJ2-1 | TRBV7-3 | few
CASSPETGGRYYGYTF | TGTGCCAGTAGTCCCGAGACGGGGGGCCGGTACTATGGCTACACCTTC | - | TRBJ1-2 | TRBV19 | many
CASSLKNSLGYTF | TGTGCCAGCAGCTTAAAGAACAGCCTTGGCTACACCTTC | - | TRBJ1-2 | TRBV7-2 | many
CSADVNRVGYTF | TGCAGTGCTGACGTTAACAGGGTTGGCTACACCTTC | - | TRBJ1-2 | TRBV20-1 | few
CASSIGTNNEKLFF | TGTGCCAGTAGTATCGGGACAAATAATGAAAAACTGTTTTTT | - | TRBJ1-4 | TRBV19 | many
CASSPGWGRTEAFF | TGTGCCAGCAGTCCTGGCTGGGGGAGGACTGAAGCTTTCTTT | - | TRBJ1-1 | TRBV5-4 | many
CASSPTPSSGNTIYF | TGTGCCAGCAGCCCTACACCGAGCTCTGGAAACACCATATATTTT | - | TRBJ1-3 | TRBV5-8 | few
CASSRPGEPPYEQYF | TGCGCCAGCAGCCGCCCGGGGGAGCCCCCCTACGAGCAGTACTTC | - | TRBJ2-7 | TRBV10-1 | -
CASSLVAPMPYNEQFF | TGTGCCAGCAGCTTGGTGGCGCCGATGCCCTACAATGAGCAGTTCTTC | - | TRBJ2-1 | TRBV5-4 | many
CASNPDRGETQYF | TGCGCCAGCAACCCGGACAGGGGGGAGACCCAGTACTTC | TRBD1 | TRBJ2-5 | TRBV5-1 | once
CATSRDPSGGYNEQFF | TGTGCCACCAGCAGAGACCCCAGCGGGGGTTACAATGAGCAGTTCTTC | TRBD2 | TRBJ2-1 | TRBV15 | -
CASSPNRGWETQYF | TGTGCCAGCAGCCCGAACAGGGGCTGGGAGACCCAGTACTTC | TRBD1 | TRBJ2-5 | TRBV7-3 | -
CASWTSDSSSYEQYF | TGTGCCAGCTGGACTAGCGATTCGAGCTCCTACGAGCAGTACTTC | TRBD2 | TRBJ2-7 | TRBV2 | -
CASSFGGGTEAFF | TGTGCCAGCAGCTTCGGGGGGGGCACTGAAGCTTTCTTT | - | TRBJ1-1 | TRBV5-8 | many
CSVTTGYGYTF | TGCAGCGTTACCACAGGGTATGGCTACACCTTC | - | TRBJ1-2 | TRBV29-1 | once
CASSPGLRGPNYGYTF | TGCGCCAGCAGCCCGGGACTGCGGGGCCCTAACTATGGCTACACCTTC | - | TRBJ1-2 | TRBV5-1 | many
CASSLVGCGGAEVETQYF | TGTGCCAGCAGCTTGGTAGGCTGCGGGGGGGCCGAGGTTGAGACCCAGTACTTC | TRBD2 | TRBJ2-5 | TRBV5-4 | -
CASSLDPRPPGGSGANVLTF | TGTGCTAGCAGCTTAGACCCACGACCCCCTGGGGGCTCTGGGGCCAACGTCCTGACTTTC | - | TRBJ2-6 | TRBV7-7 | many
CASSQVGRAKNIQYF | TGTGCCAGCAGTCAAGTGGGTCGAGCCAAAAACATTCAGTACTTC | - | TRBJ2-4 | TRBV2 | -
CASSLGDLPRGGWSSPLHF | TGCGCCAGCAGTTTGGGGGACCTACCCCGGGGGGGTTGGTCTTCACCCCTCCACTTT | - | TRBJ1-6 | TRBV5-1 | few
CASSPLARANTEAFF | TGTGCCAGCAGCCCCCTCGCTAGGGCGAACACTGAAGCTTTCTTT | - | TRBJ1-1 | TRBV7-2 | -